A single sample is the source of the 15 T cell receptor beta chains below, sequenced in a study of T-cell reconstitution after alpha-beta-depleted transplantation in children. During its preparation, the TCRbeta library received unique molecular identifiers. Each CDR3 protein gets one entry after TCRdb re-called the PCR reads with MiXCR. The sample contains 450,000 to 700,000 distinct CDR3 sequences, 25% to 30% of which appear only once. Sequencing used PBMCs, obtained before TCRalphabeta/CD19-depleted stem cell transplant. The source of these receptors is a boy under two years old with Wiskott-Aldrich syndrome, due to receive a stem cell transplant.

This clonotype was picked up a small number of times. The CDR3 protein is CASSPRTQPFWTQYF. As DNA, the CDR3 is TGTGCCAGCAGTCCACGGACCCAGCCCTTTTGGACCCAGTACTTC. V usage is TRBV28 and J usage is TRBJ2-5; no clear D. V dropped 5 bases and J dropped 7 bases, with 20 bases sitting between them. This CDR3 is built from 15 residues. The germline V gene has CDR1 MDHEN and CDR2 SYDVKM.

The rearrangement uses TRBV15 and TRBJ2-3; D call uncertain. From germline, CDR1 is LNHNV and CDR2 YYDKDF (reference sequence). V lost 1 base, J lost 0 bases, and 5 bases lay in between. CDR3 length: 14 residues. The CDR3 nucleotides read TGTGCCACCAGCAGAGTACCCAGCACAGATACGCAGTATTTT. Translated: CATSRVPSTDTQYF.

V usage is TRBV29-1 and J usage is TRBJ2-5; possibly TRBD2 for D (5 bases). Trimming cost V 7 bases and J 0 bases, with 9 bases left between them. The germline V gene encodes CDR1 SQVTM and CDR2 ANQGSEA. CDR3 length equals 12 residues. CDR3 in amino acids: CSAVGDQETQYF. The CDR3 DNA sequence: TGCAGCGCCGTGGGAGACCAAGAGACCCAGTACTTC.

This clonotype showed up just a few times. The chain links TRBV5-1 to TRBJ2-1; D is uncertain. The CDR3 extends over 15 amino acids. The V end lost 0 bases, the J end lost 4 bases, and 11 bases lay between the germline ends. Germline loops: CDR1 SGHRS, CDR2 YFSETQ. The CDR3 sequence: CASSLGSSPYNEQFF. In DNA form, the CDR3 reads TGCGCCAGCAGCTTGGGTTCGAGTCCTTACAATGAGCAGTTCTTC.

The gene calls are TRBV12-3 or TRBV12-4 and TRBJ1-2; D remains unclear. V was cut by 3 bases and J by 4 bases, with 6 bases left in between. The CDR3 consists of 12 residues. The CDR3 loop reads CASSFRPYGYTF. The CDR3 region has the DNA TGTGCCAGCAGTTTCCGTCCCTATGGCTACACCTTC.

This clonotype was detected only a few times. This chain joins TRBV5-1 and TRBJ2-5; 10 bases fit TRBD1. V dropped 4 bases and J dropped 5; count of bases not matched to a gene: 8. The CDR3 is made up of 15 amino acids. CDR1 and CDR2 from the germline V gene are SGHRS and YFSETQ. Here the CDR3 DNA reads TGCGCCAGCAGCCCCGGGACAGGGGTCCGGGAGACCCAGTACTTC. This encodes CASSPGTGVRETQYF.

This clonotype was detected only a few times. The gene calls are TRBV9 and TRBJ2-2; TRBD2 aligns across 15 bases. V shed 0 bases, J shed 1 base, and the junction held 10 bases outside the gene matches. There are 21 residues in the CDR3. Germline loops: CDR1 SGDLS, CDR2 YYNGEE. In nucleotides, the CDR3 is TGTGCCAGCAGCGTAGTGGATAGGGGACTAGCGGGAGGAAGGAACACCGGGGAGCTGTTTTTT. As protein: CASSVVDRGLAGGRNTGELFF.

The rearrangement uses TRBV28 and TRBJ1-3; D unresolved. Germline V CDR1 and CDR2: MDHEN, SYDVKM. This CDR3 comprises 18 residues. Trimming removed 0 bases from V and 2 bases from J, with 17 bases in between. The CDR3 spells CASSLCLPLDGAGNTIYF. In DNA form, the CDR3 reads TGTGCCAGCAGTTTATGCCTACCGTTGGATGGGGCTGGAAACACCATATATTTT.

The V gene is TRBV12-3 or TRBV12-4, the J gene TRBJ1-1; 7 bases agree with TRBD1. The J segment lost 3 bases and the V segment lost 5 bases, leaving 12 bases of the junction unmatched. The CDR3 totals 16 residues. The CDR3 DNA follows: TGTGCCAGCAGTCCCCAGACAGGGCTTGTCGACACTGAAGCTTTCTTT. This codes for CASSPQTGLVDTEAFF.

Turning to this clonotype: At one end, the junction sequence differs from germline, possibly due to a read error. CDR3 loop: CASSLRTSGRNDQFF. The DNA for the CDR3 is TGTGCCAGCAGTTTAAGGACTAGCGGGAGGAATGACCAGTTCTTC. This chain joins TRBV12-3 or TRBV12-4 and TRBJ2-1, with TRBD2 matching over 14 bases. CDR3 length equals 15 residues.

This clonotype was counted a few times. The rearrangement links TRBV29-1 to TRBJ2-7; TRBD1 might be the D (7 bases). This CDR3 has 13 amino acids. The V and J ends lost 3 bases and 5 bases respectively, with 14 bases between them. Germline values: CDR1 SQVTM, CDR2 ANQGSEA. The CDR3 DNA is TGCAGCGTTGACCCCAGGGGGGATAACGAGCAGTACTTC. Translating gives CSVDPRGDNEQYF.

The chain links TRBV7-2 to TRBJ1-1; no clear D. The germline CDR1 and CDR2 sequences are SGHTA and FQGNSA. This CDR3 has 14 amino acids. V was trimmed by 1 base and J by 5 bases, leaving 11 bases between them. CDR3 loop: CASSLVGSPTEAFF. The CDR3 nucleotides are TGTGCCAGCAGCTTAGTAGGCAGCCCAACTGAAGCTTTCTTT. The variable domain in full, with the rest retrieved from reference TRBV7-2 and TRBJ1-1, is GAGVSQSPSNKVTEKGKDVELRCDPISGHTALYWYRQSLGQGLEFLIYFQGNSAPDKSGLPSDRFSAERTGGSVSTLTIQRTQQEDSAVYLCASSLVGSPTEAFFGQGTRLTVV.

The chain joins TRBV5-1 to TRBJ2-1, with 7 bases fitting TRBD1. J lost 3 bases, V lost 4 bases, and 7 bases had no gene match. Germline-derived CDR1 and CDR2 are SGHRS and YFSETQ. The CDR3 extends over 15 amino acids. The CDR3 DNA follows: TGCGCCAGCAGCCCATCGACAGGGAACTACAATGAGCAGTTCTTC. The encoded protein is CASSPSTGNYNEQFF.

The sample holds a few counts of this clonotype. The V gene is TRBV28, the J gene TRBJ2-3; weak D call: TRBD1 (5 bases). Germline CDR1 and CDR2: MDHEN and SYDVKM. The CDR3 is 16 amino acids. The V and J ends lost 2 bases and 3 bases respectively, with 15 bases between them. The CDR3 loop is CASSLIGQGLTDTQYF. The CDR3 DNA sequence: TGTGCCAGCAGTTTAATTGGGCAGGGCTTGACAGATACGCAGTATTTT.

This CDR3 reads CATSDAAGKNTGELFF. The DNA of the CDR3 is TGTGCCACCAGTGACGCCGCGGGGAAGAACACCGGGGAGCTGTTTTTT. This chain connects TRBV24-1 to TRBJ2-2; tentatively, D is TRBD2 (6 bases). Looked up from germline, CDR1 is KGHDR and CDR2 is SFDVKD. This CDR3 has 16 amino acids. V shed 4 bases and J shed 1 base, with 12 bases lying between them.